This T cell receptor (beta chain) was profiled in a study of type 1 regulatory T cells. For this clonotype: No antigen is known for it. Given a much more abundant clone one base away, this may be a read error.

TCRdb re-called the reads through MiXCR, storing one row per CDR3 protein. The sample lists fewer than 75,000 distinct CDR3 sequences, almost 50% seen once, with more than 2% in the top ten. The CDR3 is 16 residues long. In germline, CDR1 is SNHLY, CDR2 FYNNEI. Trimming removed 5 bases from V and 0 bases from J, with 11 bases in between. The TCR comes from a human donor in good health. The chain links TRBV2 to TRBJ2-6, with a possible D match to TRBD1 (6 bases). The source material was cultured non-Tr1 T cells, either the whole culture or a sorted T cell fraction (not recorded which). This chain's CDR3 is CASSKGVNSGANVLTF. The CDR3 DNA follows: TGTGCCAGCAGTAAGGGGGTGAACTCTGGGGCCAACGTCCTGACTTTC.